This TCR beta chain was observed in a study of cytomegalovirus exposure and HLA in healthy donors. Germline CDR1 is SGHDT and CDR2 is YYEEEE. The CDR3 loop spans 15 amino acids. V shed 0 bases, J shed 11 bases, and the junction held 11 bases outside the gene matches. Vbeta (60) and Jbeta (13) primers were used in the PCR. As originally analysed: It was a later analysis that counted tens of millions of unique TCR beta chains, of which 9.5 million to 14 million were shared. Sequenced by immunoSEQ multiplex PCR; TCRdb stores in-frame clones only, minus some. V, J and clone size were drawn from that table, and D and trimming were deduced from the DNA. The table has about 89,000 clones, about 60% seen once.

This clonotype was obtained from a woman aged 25 to 39 in good health and CMV-seronegative. The specimen sequenced was PBMCs. The genes are TRBV5-6 and TRBJ2-5, with 9 positions matching TRBD2. In DNA, the CDR3 is TGTGCCAGCAGCTTGGAGGGGACTAGCTTGCGGGAGCAGTACTTC. Its translation is CASSLEGTSLREQYF. The full variable domain, in which reference TRBV5-6 and TRBJ2-5 provide the parts outside the CDR3, is DAGVTQSPTHLIKTRGQQVTLRCSPKSGHDTVSWYQQALGQGPQFIFQYYEEEERQRGNFPDRFSGHQFPNYSSELNVNALLLGDSALYLCASSLEGTSLREQYFGPGTRLLVL.